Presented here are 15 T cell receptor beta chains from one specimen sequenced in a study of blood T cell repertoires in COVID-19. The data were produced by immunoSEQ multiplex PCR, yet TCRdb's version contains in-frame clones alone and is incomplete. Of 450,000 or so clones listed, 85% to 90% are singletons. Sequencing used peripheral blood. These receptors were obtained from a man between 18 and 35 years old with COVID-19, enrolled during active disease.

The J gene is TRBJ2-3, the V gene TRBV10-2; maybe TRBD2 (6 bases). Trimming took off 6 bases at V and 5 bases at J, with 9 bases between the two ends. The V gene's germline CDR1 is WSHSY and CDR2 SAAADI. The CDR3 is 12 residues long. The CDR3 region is CASRTSLDTQYF. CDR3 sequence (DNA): TGCGCCAGCAGAACTAGCTTAGATACGCAGTATTTT.

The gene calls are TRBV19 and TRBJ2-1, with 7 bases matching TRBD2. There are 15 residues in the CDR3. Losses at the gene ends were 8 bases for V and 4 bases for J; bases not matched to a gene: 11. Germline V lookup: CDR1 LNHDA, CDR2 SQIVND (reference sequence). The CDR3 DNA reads TGTGCCAGTGAAATCAGTGGCGGGGGTTACAATGAGCAGTTCTTC. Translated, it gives CASEISGGGYNEQFF.

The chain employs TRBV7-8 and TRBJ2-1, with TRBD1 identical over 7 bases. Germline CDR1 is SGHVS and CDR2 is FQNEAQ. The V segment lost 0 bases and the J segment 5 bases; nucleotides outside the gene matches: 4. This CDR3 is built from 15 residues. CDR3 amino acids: CASSLAGGRDNEQFF. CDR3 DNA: TGTGCCAGCAGCTTAGCAGGGGGCCGGGACAATGAGCAGTTCTTC.

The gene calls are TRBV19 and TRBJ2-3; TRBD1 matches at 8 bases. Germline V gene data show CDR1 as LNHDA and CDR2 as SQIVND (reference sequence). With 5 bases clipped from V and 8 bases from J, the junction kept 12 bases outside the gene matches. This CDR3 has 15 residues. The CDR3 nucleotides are TGTGCCAGTAGTTCGATGGCAGGGGGCTTCAGTACGCAGTATTTT. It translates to CASSSMAGGFSTQYF.

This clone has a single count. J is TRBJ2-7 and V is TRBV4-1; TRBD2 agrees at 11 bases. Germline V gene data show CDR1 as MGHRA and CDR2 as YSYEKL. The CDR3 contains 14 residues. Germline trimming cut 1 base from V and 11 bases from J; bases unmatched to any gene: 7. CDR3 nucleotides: TGCGCCAGCAGCCAAGGTGTACTAGCGGGGGAAGAGTACTTC. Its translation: CASSQGVLAGEEYF.

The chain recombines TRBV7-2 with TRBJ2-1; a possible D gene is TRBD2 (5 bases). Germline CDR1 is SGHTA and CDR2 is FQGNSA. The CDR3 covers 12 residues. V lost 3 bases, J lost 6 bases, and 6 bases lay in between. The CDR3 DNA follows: TGTGCCAGCAGCTTCACTAGCAATGAGCAGTTCTTC. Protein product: CASSFTSNEQFF.

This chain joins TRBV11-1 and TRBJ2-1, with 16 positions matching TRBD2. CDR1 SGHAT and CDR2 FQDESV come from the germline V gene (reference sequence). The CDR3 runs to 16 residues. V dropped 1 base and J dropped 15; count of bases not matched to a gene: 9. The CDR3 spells CASSLGPGLAGGPRFF. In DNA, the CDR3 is TGTGCCAGCAGCTTAGGCCCGGGACTAGCGGGAGGGCCCCGGTTCTTC.

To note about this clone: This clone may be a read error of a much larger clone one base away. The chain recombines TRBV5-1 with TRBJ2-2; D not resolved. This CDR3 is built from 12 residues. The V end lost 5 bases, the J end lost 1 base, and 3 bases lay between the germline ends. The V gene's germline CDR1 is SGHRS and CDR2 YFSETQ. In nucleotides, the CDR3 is TGCGCCAGCAGACAGAACACCGGGGAGCTGTTTTTT. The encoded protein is CASRQNTGELFF. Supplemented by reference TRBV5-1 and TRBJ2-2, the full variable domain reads KAGVTQTPRYLIKTRGQQVTLSCSPISGHRSVSWYQQTPGQGLQFLFEYFSETQRNKGNFPGRFSGRQFSNSRSEMNVSTLELGDSALYLCASRQNTGELFFGEGSRLTVL.

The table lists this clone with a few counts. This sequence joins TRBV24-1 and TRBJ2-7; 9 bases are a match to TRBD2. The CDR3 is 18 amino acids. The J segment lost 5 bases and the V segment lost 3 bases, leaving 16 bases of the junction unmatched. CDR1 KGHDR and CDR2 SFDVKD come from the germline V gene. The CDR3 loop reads CATSDVIGGRAGFDEQYF. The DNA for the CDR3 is TGTGCCACCAGTGATGTCATCGGCGGGAGGGCCGGTTTTGACGAGCAGTACTTC.

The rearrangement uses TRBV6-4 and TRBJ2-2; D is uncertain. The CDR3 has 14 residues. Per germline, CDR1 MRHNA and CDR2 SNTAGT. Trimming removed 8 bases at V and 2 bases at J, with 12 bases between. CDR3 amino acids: CASRLGANTGELFF. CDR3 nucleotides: TGTGCCAGCCGGCTAGGAGCAAACACCGGGGAGCTGTTTTTT.

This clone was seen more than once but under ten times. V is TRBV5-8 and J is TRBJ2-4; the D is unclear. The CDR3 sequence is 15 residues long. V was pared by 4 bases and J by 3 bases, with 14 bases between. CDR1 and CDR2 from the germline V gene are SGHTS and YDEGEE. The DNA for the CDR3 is TGTGCCAGCAGCAAAGACGGCGCGGTCAAAAACATTCAGTACTTC. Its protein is CASSKDGAVKNIQYF.

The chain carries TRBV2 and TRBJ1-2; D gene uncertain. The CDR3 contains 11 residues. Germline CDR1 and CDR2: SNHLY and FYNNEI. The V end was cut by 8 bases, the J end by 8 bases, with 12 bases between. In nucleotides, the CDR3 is TGTGCCAGCGGATGGAGGGCCGGCTACACCTTC. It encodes CASGWRAGYTF.

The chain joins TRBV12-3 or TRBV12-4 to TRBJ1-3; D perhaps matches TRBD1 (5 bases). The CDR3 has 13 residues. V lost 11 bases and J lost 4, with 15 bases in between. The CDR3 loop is CAARRGPGNTIYF. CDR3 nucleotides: TGTGCCGCCCGGAGGGGACCCGGAAACACCATATATTTT.

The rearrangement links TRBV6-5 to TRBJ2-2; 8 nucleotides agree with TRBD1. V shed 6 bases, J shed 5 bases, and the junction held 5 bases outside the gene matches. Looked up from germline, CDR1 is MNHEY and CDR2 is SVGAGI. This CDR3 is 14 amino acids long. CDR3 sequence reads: CASRADRGTGELFF. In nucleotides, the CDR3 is TGTGCCAGCAGGGCCGACAGGGGAACCGGGGAGCTGTTTTTT.

The CDR3 sequence is CASSPFDRGGKNNEQFF. For the CDR3, the DNA is TGTGCCAGCTCACCTTTCGACAGGGGGGGAAAAAACAATGAGCAGTTCTTC. The chain is built from TRBV18 and TRBJ2-1, with 9 bases fitting TRBD1. The CDR3 covers 17 residues. V lost 3 bases and J lost 5; bases outside the gene matches: 11. CDR1 is KGHSH, CDR2 LQKENI, per germline.